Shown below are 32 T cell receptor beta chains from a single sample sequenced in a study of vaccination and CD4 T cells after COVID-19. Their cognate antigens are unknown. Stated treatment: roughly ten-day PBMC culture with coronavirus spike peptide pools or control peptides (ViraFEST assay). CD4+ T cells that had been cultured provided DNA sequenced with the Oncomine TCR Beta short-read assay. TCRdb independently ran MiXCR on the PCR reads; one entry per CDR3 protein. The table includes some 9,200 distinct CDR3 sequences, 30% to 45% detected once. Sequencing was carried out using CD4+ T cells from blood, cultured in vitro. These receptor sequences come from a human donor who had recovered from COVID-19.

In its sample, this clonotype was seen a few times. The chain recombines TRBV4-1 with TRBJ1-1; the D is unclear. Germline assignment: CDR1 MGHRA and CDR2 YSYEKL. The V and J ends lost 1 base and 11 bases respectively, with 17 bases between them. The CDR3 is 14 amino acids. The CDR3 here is CASSQGTRGFEAFF. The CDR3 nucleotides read TGCGCCAGCAGCCAAGGAACAAGAGGGTTTGAGGCTTTCTTT.

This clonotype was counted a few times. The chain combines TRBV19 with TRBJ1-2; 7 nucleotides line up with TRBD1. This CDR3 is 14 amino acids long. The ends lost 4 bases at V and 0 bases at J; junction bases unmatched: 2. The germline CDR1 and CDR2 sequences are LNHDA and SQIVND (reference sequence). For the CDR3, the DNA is TGTGCCAGTAGTACGGGACAGACTAACTATGGCTACACCTTC. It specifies CASSTGQTNYGYTF.

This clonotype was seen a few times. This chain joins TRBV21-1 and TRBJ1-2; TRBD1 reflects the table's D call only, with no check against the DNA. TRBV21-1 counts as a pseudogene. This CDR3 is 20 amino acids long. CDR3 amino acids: CASRLPGGRAFPEVRYGYTF. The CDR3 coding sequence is TGTGCCAGCAGACTCCCAGGGGGCAGGGCTTTCCCGGAGGTGCGCTATGGCTACACCTTC.

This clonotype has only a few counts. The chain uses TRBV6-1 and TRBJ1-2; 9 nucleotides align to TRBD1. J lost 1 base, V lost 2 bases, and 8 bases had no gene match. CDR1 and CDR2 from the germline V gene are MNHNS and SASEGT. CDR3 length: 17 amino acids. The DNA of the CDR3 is TGTGCCAGCAGTGAACGTCCGGGACAGGGCAGTAACTATGGCTACACCTTC. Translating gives CASSERPGQGSNYGYTF.

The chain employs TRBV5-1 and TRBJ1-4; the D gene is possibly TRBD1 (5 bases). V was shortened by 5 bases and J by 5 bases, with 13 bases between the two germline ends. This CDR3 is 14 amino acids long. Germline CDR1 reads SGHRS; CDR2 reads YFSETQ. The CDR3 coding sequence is TGCGCCAGCAGAAGGGGCCGCCTGAATGAAAAACTGTTTTTT. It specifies CASRRGRLNEKLFF.

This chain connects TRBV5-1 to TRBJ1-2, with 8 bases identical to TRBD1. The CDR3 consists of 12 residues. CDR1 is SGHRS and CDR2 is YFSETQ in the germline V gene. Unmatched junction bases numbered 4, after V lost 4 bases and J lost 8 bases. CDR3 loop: CASSPDRDGYTF. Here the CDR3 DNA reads TGCGCCAGCAGCCCGGACAGGGACGGCTACACCTTC.

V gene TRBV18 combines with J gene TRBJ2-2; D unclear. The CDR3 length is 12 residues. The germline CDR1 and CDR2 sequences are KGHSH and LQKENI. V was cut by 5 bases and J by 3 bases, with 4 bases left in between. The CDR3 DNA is TGTGCCAGCTCATCCTACACCGGGGAGCTGTTTTTT. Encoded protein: CASSSYTGELFF.

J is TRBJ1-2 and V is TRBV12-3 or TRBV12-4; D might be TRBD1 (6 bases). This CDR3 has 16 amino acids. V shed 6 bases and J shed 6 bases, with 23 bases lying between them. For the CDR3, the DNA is TGTGCCAGCAGCCCCGATAGGGGGGTAGAAGGGGATGGCTACACCTTC. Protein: CASSPDRGVEGDGYTF.

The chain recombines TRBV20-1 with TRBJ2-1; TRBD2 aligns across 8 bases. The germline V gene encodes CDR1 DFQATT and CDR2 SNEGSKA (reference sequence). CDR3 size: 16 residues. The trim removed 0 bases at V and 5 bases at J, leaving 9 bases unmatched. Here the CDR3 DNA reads TGCAGTGCTAGAGACCCTGGGCACGGGGGGGACAATGAGCAGTTCTTC. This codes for CSARDPGHGGDNEQFF.

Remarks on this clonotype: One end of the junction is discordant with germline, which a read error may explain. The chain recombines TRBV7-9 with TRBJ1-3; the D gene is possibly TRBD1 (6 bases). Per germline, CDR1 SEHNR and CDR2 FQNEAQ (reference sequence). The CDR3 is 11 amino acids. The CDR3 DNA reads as TGTGCCAGCAGCTTAGGGGGGCACGCTCATTTT. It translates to CASSLGGHAHF.

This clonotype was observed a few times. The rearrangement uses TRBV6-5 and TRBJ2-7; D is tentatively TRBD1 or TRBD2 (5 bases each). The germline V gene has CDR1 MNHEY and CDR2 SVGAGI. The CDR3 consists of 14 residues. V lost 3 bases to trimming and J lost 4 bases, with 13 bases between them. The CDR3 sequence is CASSYGGFEYEQYF. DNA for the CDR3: TGTGCCAGCAGTTATGGGGGTTTCGAGTACGAGCAGTACTTC.

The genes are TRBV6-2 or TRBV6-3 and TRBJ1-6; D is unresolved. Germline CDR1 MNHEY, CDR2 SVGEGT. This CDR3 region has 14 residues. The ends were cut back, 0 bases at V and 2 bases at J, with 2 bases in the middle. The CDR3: CASSYSTYNSPLHF. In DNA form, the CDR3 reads TGTGCCAGCAGTTACTCCACCTATAATTCACCCCTCCACTTT.

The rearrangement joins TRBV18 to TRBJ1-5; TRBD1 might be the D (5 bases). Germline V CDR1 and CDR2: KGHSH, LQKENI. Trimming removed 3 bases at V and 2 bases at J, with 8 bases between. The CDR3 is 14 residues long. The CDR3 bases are TGTGCCAGCTCACCGGGGGGGGGCAATCAGCCCCAGCATTTT. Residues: CASSPGGGNQPQHF.

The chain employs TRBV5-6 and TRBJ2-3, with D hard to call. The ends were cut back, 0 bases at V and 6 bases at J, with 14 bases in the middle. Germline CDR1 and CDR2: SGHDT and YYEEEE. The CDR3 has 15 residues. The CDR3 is CASSLAGPLWDTQYF. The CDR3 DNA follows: TGTGCCAGCAGCTTGGCCGGCCCATTATGGGATACGCAGTATTTT. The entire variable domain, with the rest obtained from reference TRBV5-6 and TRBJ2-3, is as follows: DAGVTQSPTHLIKTRGQQVTLRCSPKSGHDTVSWYQQALGQGPQFIFQYYEEEERQRGNFPDRFSGHQFPNYSSELNVNALLLGDSALYLCASSLAGPLWDTQYFGPGTRLTVL.

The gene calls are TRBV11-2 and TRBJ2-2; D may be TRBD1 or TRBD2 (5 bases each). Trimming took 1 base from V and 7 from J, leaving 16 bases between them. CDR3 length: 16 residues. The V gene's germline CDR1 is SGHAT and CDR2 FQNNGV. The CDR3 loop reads CASSLVRGGKGGELFF. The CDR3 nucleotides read TGTGCCAGCAGCTTAGTCCGTGGGGGTAAAGGCGGGGAGCTGTTTTTT. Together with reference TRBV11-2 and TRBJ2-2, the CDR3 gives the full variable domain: EAGVAQSPRYKIIEKRQSVAFWCNPISGHATLYWYQQILGQGPKLLIQFQNNGVVDDSQLPKDRFSAERLKGVDSTLKIQPAKLEDSAVYLCASSLVRGGKGGELFFGEGSRLTVL.

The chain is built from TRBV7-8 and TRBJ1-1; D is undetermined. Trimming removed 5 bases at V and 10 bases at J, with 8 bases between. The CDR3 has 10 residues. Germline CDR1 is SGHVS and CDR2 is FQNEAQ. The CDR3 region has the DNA TGTGCCAGCAGCCCTCGGGGAGCTTTCTTT. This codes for CASSPRGAFF.

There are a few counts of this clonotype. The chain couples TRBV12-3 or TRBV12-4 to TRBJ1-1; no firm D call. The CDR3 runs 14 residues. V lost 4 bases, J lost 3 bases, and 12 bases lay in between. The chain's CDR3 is CASSSRRPDTEAFF. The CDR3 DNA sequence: TGTGCCAGCAGTTCCCGACGGCCGGACACTGAAGCTTTCTTT.

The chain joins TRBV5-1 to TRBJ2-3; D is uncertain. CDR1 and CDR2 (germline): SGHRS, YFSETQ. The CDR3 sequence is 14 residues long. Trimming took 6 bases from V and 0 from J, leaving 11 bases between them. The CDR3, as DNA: TGCGCCAGCAACGACTGGTCTAGCACAGATACGCAGTATTTT. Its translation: CASNDWSSTDTQYF.

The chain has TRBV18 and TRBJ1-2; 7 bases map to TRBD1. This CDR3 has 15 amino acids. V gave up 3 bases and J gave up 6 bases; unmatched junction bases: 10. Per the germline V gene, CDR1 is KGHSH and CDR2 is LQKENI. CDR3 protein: CASSPRQGIRDGYTF. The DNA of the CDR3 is TGTGCCAGCTCACCTCGACAGGGTATCAGGGATGGCTACACCTTC.

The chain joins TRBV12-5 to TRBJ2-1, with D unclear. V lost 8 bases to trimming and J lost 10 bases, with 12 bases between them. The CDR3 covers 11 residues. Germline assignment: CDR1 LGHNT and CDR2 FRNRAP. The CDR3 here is CASSNLVEQFF. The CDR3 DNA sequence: TGTGCTAGTTCCAACCTTGTCGAGCAGTTCTTC.

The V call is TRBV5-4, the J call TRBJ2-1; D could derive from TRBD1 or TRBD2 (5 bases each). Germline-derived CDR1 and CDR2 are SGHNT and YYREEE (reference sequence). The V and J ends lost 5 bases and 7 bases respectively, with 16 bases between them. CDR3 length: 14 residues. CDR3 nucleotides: TGTGCCAGCAGTCGCACCGGGGCGGAGAATGAGCAGTTCTTC. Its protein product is CASSRTGAENEQFF.

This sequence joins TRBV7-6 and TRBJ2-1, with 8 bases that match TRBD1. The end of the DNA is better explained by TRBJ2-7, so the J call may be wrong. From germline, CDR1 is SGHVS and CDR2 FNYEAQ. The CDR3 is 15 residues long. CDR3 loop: CASSLARQGAGEQYF. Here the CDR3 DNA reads TGTGCCAGCAGCTTAGCTAGGCAGGGGGCGGGCGAGCAGTACTTC.

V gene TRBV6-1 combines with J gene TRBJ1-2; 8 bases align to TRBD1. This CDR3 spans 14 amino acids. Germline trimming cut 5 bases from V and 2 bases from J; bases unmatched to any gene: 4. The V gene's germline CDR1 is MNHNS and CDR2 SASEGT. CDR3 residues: CASSLHRGNYGYTF. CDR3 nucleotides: TGTGCCAGCAGTCTCCACAGGGGGAACTATGGCTACACCTTC.

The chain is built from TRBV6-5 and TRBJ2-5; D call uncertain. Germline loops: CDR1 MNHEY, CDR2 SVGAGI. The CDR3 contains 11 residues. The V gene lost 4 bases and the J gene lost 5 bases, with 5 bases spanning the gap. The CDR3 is CASSLKETQYF. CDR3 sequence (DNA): TGTGCCAGCAGTTTAAAGGAGACCCAGTACTTC.

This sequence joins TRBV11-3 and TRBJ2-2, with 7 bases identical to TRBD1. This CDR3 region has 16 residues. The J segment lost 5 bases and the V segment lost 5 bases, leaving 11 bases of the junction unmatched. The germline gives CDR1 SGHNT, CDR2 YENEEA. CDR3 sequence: CASSPGGVGDTGELFF. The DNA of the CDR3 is TGTGCCAGCAGCCCAGGGGGAGTAGGGGATACCGGGGAGCTGTTTTTT.

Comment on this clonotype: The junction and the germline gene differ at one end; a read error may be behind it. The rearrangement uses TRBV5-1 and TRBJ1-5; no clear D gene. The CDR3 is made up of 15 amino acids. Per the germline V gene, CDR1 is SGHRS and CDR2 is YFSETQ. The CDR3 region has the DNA TGCGCCAGCAGCTTGGCAGCAGGTCACGATCACCCCCAGCATTTT. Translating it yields CASSLAAGHDHPQHF.

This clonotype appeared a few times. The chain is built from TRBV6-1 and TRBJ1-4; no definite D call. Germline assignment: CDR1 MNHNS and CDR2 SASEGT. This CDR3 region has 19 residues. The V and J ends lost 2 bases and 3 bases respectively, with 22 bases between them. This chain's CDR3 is CASSESRQVKIVPNEKLFF. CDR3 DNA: TGTGCCAGCAGTGAATCCCGGCAGGTTAAGATCGTACCTAATGAAAAACTGTTTTTT.

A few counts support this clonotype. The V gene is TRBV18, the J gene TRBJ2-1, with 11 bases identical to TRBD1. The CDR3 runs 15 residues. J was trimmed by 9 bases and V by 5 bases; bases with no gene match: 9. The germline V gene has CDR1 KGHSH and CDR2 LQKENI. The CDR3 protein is CASSAGQGAWTEQFF. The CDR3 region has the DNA TGTGCCAGCTCAGCAGGACAGGGGGCTTGGACTGAGCAGTTCTTC.

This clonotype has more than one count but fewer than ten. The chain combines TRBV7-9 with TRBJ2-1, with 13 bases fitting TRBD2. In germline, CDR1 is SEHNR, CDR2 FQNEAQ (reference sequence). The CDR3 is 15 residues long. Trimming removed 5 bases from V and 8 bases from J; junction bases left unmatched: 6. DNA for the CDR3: TGTGCCAGCAGCCTAGGACTAGCGGGGGTGGATGAGCAGTTCTTC. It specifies CASSLGLAGVDEQFF.

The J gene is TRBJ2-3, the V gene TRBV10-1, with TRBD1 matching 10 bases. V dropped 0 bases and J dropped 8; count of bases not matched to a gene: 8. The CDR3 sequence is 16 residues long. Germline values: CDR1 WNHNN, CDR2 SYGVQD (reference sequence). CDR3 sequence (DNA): TGCGCCAGCAGTGAGTCCCGGGACAGGGGTAGGGGTACGCAGTATTTT. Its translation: CASSESRDRGRGTQYF.

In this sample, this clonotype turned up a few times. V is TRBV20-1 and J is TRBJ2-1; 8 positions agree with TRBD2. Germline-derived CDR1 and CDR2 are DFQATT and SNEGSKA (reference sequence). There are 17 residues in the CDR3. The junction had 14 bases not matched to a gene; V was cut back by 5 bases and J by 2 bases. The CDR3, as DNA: TGCAGTGCTCTACCCGGCGGGGGGCGGGGTACCTACAATGAGCAGTTCTTC. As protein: CSALPGGGRGTYNEQFF.

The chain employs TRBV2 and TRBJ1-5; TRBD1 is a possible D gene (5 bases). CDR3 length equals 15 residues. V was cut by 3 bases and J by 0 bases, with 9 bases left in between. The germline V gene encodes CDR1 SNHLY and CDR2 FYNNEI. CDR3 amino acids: CASSDRQNSNQPQHF. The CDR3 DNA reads TGTGCCAGCAGTGATAGACAGAATAGCAATCAGCCCCAGCATTTT.